A single sample gave rise to the 12 T cell receptor beta chains below, sequenced in a study of blood T cell repertoires in COVID-19. Sequenced by immunoSEQ multiplex PCR; TCRdb stores in-frame clones only, minus some. The sample holds under 200,000 clones, roughly 82% seen once. The sample was PBMCs or T cells enriched from blood (not recorded which). The origin of the receptors is a man aged 50-59 years who had recovered from COVID-19.

V usage is TRBV6-1 and J usage is TRBJ1-5, with D maybe TRBD1 (6 bases). Germline assignment: CDR1 MNHNS and CDR2 SASEGT. This CDR3 contains 14 residues. Trimming left V 2 bases short and J 7 bases short, with 12 bases between. CDR3 sequence (DNA): TGTGCCAGCAGTGAAACAGGGCTAGAGCAGCCCCAGCATTTT. Protein sequence: CASSETGLEQPQHF.

Remarks on this clone: Other DNA sequences of this sample code for an identical CDR3. The chain has TRBV3-1 (or the pseudogene TRBV3-2) and TRBJ2-1; D unclear. The CDR3 covers 12 residues. Trimming shortened V by 1 base and J by 9 bases, and 7 bases separated the two germline ends. Per the germline V gene, CDR1 is LGHDT and CDR2 is YNNKEL (reference sequence). CDR3 region: CASSQGAGEQFF. The CDR3 DNA follows: TGTGCCAGCAGCCAAGGAGCTGGTGAGCAGTTCTTC.

The J gene is TRBJ1-1, the V gene TRBV5-4; no clear D. V was clipped by 4 bases and J by 6 bases, with 16 bases between them. Germline V gene lookup returns CDR1 SGHNT and CDR2 YYREEE (reference sequence). The CDR3 is 14 amino acids. CDR3 residues: CASSPPRVNAEAFF. The CDR3 nucleotides are TGTGCCAGCAGCCCTCCGAGGGTAAACGCTGAAGCTTTCTTT. Complete variable domain (other parts from reference TRBV5-4 and TRBJ1-1): ETGVTQSPTHLIKTRGQQVTLRCSSQSGHNTVSWYQQALGQGPQFIFQYYREEENGRGNFPPRFSGLQFPNYSSELNVNALELDDSALYLCASSPPRVNAEAFFGQGTRLTVV.

This chain joins TRBV20-1 and TRBJ2-1; D gene uncertain. The germline gives CDR1 DFQATT, CDR2 SNEGSKA (reference sequence). The CDR3 has 14 amino acids. The ends were cut back, 4 bases at V and 0 bases at J, with 10 bases in the middle. This CDR3 reads CSATDRLSYNEQFF. DNA of the CDR3: TGCAGTGCTACTGACCGACTCTCCTACAATGAGCAGTTCTTC.

V gene TRBV5-1 combines with J gene TRBJ2-1, with TRBD2 identical over 8 bases. V was pared by 3 bases and J by 0 bases, with 5 bases of the junction left unmatched. The CDR3 runs 16 residues. Germline V CDR1 and CDR2: SGHRS, YFSETQ. CDR3 nucleotides: TGCGCCAGCAGCTCTCTCGGGGGGGCCTCCTACAATGAGCAGTTCTTC. Its protein product is CASSSLGGASYNEQFF.

This chain joins TRBV30 and TRBJ2-7; 7 positions match TRBD1. Germline CDR1 is GTSNPN and CDR2 is SVGIG (reference sequence). This CDR3 contains 12 residues. V lost 2 bases and J lost 6; bases outside the gene matches: 4. Written as DNA, the CDR3 is TGTGCCTGGAGTCTTGACAGGGCCGAGCAGTACTTC. This translates into CAWSLDRAEQYF.

The V gene is TRBV7-9, the J gene TRBJ2-7, with D possibly matching TRBD1 (6 bases). Germline lookup yields CDR1 SEHNR and CDR2 FQNEAQ (reference sequence). V was cut by 10 bases and J by 1 base, with 11 bases left in between. The CDR3 covers 12 residues. This chain's CDR3 is CATGDGSYEQYF. The DNA of the CDR3 is TGTGCCACAGGGGATGGATCCTACGAGCAGTACTTC.

Concerning this clone itself: A junction end diverges from the germline sequence, so it may reflect a read error. V and J are TRBV19 and TRBJ1-1, with 7 bases identical to TRBD1. Germline V CDR1 and CDR2: LNHDA, SQIVND (reference sequence). The CDR3 totals 11 residues. The CDR3 loop reads CASSRTGHWLF. In DNA, the CDR3 is TGTGCCAGTAGTAGGACAGGACATTGGCTCTTT.

For the CDR3, the DNA is TGTGCCAGCAGCCTGACTAGCGGGAGAAAGAATGAGCAGTTCTTC. It translates to CASSLTSGRKNEQFF. This chain uses TRBV3-1 (or the pseudogene TRBV3-2) with TRBJ2-1, with 12 bases fitting TRBD2. This CDR3 region has 15 residues. The germline CDR1 and CDR2 sequences are LGHDT and YNNKEL (reference sequence). V lost 4 bases to trimming and J lost 7 bases; unmatched junction nucleotides: 5.

The chain combines TRBV7-9 with TRBJ1-4; D might be TRBD1 (6 bases). CDR3 length: 15 residues. Germline V gene lookup returns CDR1 SEHNR and CDR2 FQNEAQ (reference sequence). Trimming took 4 bases from V and 5 from J, leaving 14 bases between them. DNA for the CDR3: TGTGCCAGCAGCTCCGGGACATCAGAAAATGAAAAACTGTTTTTT. Amino acid sequence: CASSSGTSENEKLFF.

This clone occurred once. The CDR3 loop is CASSRPGGYQETQYF. CDR3 bases: TGTGCCAGCAGCCGACCCGGGGGGTACCAAGAGACCCAGTACTTC. The chain employs TRBV7-9 and TRBJ2-5; 7 nucleotides match TRBD2. With V trimmed by 5 bases and J by 0 bases, 6 bases remained unmatched. The CDR3 has 15 amino acids. CDR1 is SEHNR and CDR2 is FQNEAQ in the germline V gene (reference sequence).

This clone has just one count. V usage is TRBV7-8 and J usage is TRBJ1-5, with 7 bases identical to TRBD1. The CDR3 length is 14 residues. V lost 6 bases to trimming and J lost 8 bases; unmatched junction nucleotides: 10. Germline CDR1 SGHVS, CDR2 FQNEAQ. The CDR3 region is CASSSGGRQEPQHF. As DNA, the CDR3 is TGTGCCAGCAGTTCAGGGGGGAGACAAGAGCCCCAGCATTTT. Full variable domain (outside the CDR3, taken from reference TRBV7-8 and TRBJ1-5): GAGVSQSPRYKVAKRGQDVALRCDPISGHVSLFWYQQALGQGPEFLTYFQNEAQLDKSGLPSDRFFAERPEGSVSTLKIQRTQQEDSAVYLCASSSGGRQEPQHFGDGTRLSIL.